These 8 T cell receptor beta chains originate from one sample sequenced in a study of identical twins. TCRdb called the 5' RACE reads again in MiXCR, with one record for every CDR3 protein. Altogether nearly 200,000 distinct CDR3 sequences are present, around 15% being singletons, with the ten largest covering 40%. This sample was also put to use in a study of T cells expressing NK-cell markers.

The sample was CD8+ T cells sorted from blood. The receptor source for this set is a woman between 18 and 30 years old in good health.

The chain recombines TRBV5-1 with TRBJ2-7; D gene unclear. From germline, CDR1 is SGHRS and CDR2 YFSETQ. Trimming pared 1 base from V and 4 bases from J, leaving 9 bases between. The CDR3 has 13 residues. The CDR3 spells CASSLSDDYEQYF. CDR3 coding DNA: TGCGCCAGCAGCTTGTCGGACGATTACGAGCAGTACTTC.

In this sample, this clonotype turned up a few times. The chain employs TRBV6-5 and TRBJ1-1; D gene uncertain. Germline V gene lookup returns CDR1 MNHEY and CDR2 SVGAGI. Trimming took off 4 bases at V and 1 base at J, with 10 bases between the two ends. The CDR3 consists of 14 residues. The CDR3 nucleotides read TGTGCCAGCAGTTCTCTCGGATCGAACACTGAAGCTTTCTTT. Amino acid sequence: CASSSLGSNTEAFF.

The rearrangement joins TRBV3-1 to TRBJ2-6; possibly TRBD2 for D (5 bases). The CDR3 is made up of 18 amino acids. Trimming stripped 4 bases from V and 0 bases from J, with 16 bases between. CDR1 and CDR2 from the germline V gene are LGHDT and YNNKEL (reference sequence). The CDR3 DNA reads as TGTGCCAGCAGCCGGACTGACGACTCCCTCTCTGGGGCCAACGTCCTGACTTTC. It yields the protein CASSRTDDSLSGANVLTF.

The table lists this clonotype with many counts. The V and J genes are TRBV4-3 and TRBJ2-2; the D gene is possibly TRBD1 (6 bases). From germline, CDR1 is LGHNA and CDR2 YSLEER. The CDR3 consists of 17 residues. Trimming left V 0 bases short and J 8 bases short, with 19 bases between. The CDR3 bases are TGCGCCAGCAGCCAAGATTCGCGCCTAGACAGGATAGGGGAGCTGTTTTTT. Amino acids: CASSQDSRLDRIGELFF.

This clonotype was detected a few times. The chain joins TRBV7-2 to TRBJ2-5, with unresolved D. The V end was cut by 5 bases, the J end by 5 bases, with 18 bases between. This CDR3 is 15 amino acids long. The germline V gene encodes CDR1 SGHTA and CDR2 FQGNSA. CDR3 DNA sequence: TGTGCCAGCAGCGTCCGGACGGTCCAAAGGGAGACCCAGTACTTC. Encoded protein: CASSVRTVQRETQYF.

This clonotype appeared many times. This rearrangement joins TRBV5-6 to TRBJ1-1; D is undetermined. CDR1 is SGHDT and CDR2 is YYEEEE in the germline V gene. This CDR3 spans 13 amino acids. V was cut by 5 bases and J by 4 bases, with 12 bases left in between. This chain's CDR3 is CASRPDVGTEAFF. CDR3 in DNA: TGTGCCAGCAGACCCGACGTCGGCACTGAAGCTTTCTTT.

In this sample, this clonotype turned up a few times. The rearrangement joins TRBV7-9 to TRBJ1-2, with 10 bases lining up with TRBD1. Trimming removed 5 bases from V and 8 bases from J; junction bases left unmatched: 11. There are 15 residues in the CDR3. Germline V gives CDR1 SEHNR, CDR2 FQNEAQ (reference sequence). As DNA, the CDR3 is TGTGCCAGCAGCAACCGGGACAGGGGTTGGGAAGGCTACACCTTC. As protein: CASSNRDRGWEGYTF.

This clonotype was seen many times. The rearrangement uses TRBV2 and TRBJ1-5; 11 bases align to TRBD1. Germline CDR1 reads SNHLY; CDR2 reads FYNNEI. This CDR3 has 16 amino acids. The J segment lost 4 bases and the V segment lost 6 bases, leaving 8 bases of the junction unmatched. The CDR3 nucleotides are TGTGCCAGCAGCAGGACAGGGGGCCCTCTAAATCAGCCCCAGCATTTT. Its translation: CASSRTGGPLNQPQHF.